The clone carrying this T cell receptor (beta chain) occurred many times. The source of the sample is a study of T cells in Graves' hyperthyroidism and ophthalmopathy. This CDR3 comprises 15 residues. V lost 0 bases, J lost 1 base, and 13 bases lay in between. Germline assignment: CDR1 DFQATT and CDR2 SNEGSKA (reference sequence). RNA transcripts provided the source from which TCR beta CDR3 regions were amplified. First-round RT-PCR of the TCR CDR3 relied on the HTBI primer set. TCRdb independently ran MiXCR on the multiplex PCR reads; one entry per CDR3 protein. The sample has about 640,000 distinct CDR3 sequences, roughly 15% seen once.

This chain links TRBV20-1 with TRBJ2-7; D is possibly TRBD2 (5 bases). The source material was blood. The origin of this receptor is a woman between 45 and 60 years old with Graves' ophthalmopathy. In DNA form, the CDR3 reads TGCAGTGCTAGAGATCGTCGGGGAGCTTCCTACGAGCAGTACTTC. Translation: CSARDRRGASYEQYF.